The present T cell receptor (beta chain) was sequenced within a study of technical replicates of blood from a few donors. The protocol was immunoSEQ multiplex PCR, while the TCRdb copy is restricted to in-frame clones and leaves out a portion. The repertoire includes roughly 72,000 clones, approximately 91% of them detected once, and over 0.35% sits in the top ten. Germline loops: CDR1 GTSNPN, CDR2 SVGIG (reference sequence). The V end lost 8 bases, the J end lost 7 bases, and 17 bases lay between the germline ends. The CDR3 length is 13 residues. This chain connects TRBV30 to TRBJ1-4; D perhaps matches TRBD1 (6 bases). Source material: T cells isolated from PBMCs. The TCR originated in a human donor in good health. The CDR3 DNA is TGTGCCCTCTGTGCAGGGGCGGGTGAAAAACTGTTTTTT. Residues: CALCAGAGEKLFF.